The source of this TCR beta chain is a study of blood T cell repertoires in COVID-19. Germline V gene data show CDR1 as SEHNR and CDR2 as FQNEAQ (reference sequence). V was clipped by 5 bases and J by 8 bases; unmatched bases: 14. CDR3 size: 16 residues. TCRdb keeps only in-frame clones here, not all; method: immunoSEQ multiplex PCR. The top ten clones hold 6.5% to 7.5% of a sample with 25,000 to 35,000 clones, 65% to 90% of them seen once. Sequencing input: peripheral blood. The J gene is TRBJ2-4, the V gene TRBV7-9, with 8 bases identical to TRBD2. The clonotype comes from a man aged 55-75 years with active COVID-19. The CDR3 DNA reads TGTGCCAGCAGCGAAACTCCCCGGGAGGGGAGGTACATTCAGTACTTC. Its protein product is CASSETPREGRYIQYF.